This TCR beta chain was sequenced during a study of T cell responses to AZD1222 COVID-19 vaccine (dated by TCRdb to about 2021). Turning to the overall study: A total of 230 to 250 trial participants underwent TCR sequencing, of whom 200 to 220 had received two doses of AZD1222 and about 25 had received two doses of the MenACWY control vaccine. Trial participants were enrolled into age subgroups of 18-55, 56-69 and 70-plus years, which contained 148, 28 and 57 TCR-sequenced participants, respectively.

The sample's time point label, decoded: about 28 days (+/-7) after the second vaccine dose. AZD1222 recipients with second doses at about 4 weeks or about 12 weeks were pooled, because spike-specific TCR depth and breadth did not differ between schedules. Vaccinee samples came from UK trials COV001 and COV002, including a single-blind randomized controlled phase 2/3 trial of AZD1222 (ChAdOx1 nCoV-19) in healthy adults. For TCRbeta chain sequencing, PBMC samples were collected from trial participants at day 0 and at day 28 after the second dose. The CDR3 regions of human TCRbeta chains were analyzed by immunosequencing. As for how the authors treated the data: Repertoire TCRs were matched against a reference library of SARS-CoV-2-specific TCRs generated with the MIRA antigen-specificity platform. Breadth meant the fraction of unique TCRs that were SARS-CoV-2-associated, whereas depth meant the fraction of total T cells that were SARS-CoV-2-associated. Using the MIRA data, every spike-specific TCR was mapped to the spike region that the TCR reacted to and assigned to either a CD4 or a CD8 class. Log10-transformed breadth and depth values were compared by one-way ANOVA with Sidak's multiple comparisons tests. The table comes from immuneACCESS by way of TCRdb, which keeps in-frame sequences with V and J called. Part of the clones is missing from these tables; in studies checked, under half for an unresolved V gene and the rest for unknown reasons. From that table come the V and J calls and clone size; the DNA was used to work out D and trimming. The sample contains roughly 110,000 clones, around 93% of them found a single time. The biggest ten clones account for 8% to 9.5% of the sample.

Here is what the overall study found, with its caveats: Conclusions about previously exposed vaccinees were limited because only six AZD1222 recipients were SARS-CoV-2 seropositive at baseline. The 56-69-year group was small, and its depth increase did not reach significance, likely because of low power. Reportedly, close to half of the unique spike-specific TCRs recognized epitopes lying outside the regions that are mutated in the B.1.351 and B.1.1.7 variants. The vaccine-associated CD4 TCRs covered the entire spike protein, and the dominant responses fell in regions 160-218 and 743-854. No day 14 peak-response samples were available, so repertoires were characterized only after the peak T cell response. Spike-specific TCR breadth and depth rose significantly after two AZD1222 doses compared with day 0 and with MenACWY recipients. Participants were mostly white British, with more females than males. The authors suggested clonal diversity may have been underestimated.

For CDR1 and CDR2, the germline V gene lists SQVTM and ANQGSEA. From cysteine to phenylalanine, the CDR3 is 13 amino acids long. Of the read, only the CDR3 DNA is kept; its 39 bases are in frame from base 1. The junction carries 9 bases between V and J, which are trimmed by 1 base and 2 bases respectively. Concerning this clone itself: Its cognate antigen has yet to be identified. No qualities accompany the bases; no much larger clone lies one base away.

Material: peripheral blood, obtained 28 days after the second AZD1222 dose. This receptor was identified in an adult who received the AZD1222 COVID-19 vaccine. The chain couples TRBV29-1 to TRBJ2-7; no D gene call is confident. The CDR3: CSVEGVGAYEQYF. The bases are TGCAGCGTTGAAGGGGTTGGGGCCTACGAGCAGTACTTC.